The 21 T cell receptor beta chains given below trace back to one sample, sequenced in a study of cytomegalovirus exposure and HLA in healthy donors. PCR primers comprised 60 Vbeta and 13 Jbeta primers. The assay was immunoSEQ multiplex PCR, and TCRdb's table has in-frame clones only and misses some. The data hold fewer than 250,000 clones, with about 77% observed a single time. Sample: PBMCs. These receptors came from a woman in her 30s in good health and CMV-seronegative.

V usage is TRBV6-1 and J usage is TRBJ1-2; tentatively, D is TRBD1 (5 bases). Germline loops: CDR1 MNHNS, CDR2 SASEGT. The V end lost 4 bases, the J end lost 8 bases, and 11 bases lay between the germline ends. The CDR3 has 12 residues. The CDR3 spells CASSAASGGYTF. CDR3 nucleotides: TGTGCCAGCAGTGCCGCCTCAGGGGGCTACACCTTC.

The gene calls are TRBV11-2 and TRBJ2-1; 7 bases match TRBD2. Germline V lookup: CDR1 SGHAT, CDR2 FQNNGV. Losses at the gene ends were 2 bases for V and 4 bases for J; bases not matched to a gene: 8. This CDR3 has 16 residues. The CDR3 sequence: CASSLRTGGSYNEQFF. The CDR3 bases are TGTGCCAGCAGCTTAAGGACGGGAGGCTCTTACAATGAGCAGTTCTTC.

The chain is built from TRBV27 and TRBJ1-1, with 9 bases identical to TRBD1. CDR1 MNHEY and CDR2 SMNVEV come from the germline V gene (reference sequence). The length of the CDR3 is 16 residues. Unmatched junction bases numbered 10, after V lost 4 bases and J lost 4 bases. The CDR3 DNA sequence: TGTGCCAGCAGTTCCCCCTACAGGGGGCAAGGCACTGAAGCTTTCTTT. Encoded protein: CASSSPYRGQGTEAFF.

The CDR3 bases are TGTGCCAGCAGCTCCAAGGAGGGGAATGAGCAGTTCTTC. This codes for CASSSKEGNEQFF. The rearrangement links TRBV7-9 to TRBJ2-1, with D tentatively TRBD2 (6 bases). This CDR3 comprises 13 residues. The V end lost 4 bases, the J end lost 7 bases, and 11 bases lay between the germline ends. Germline V gene data show CDR1 as SEHNR and CDR2 as FQNEAQ (reference sequence).

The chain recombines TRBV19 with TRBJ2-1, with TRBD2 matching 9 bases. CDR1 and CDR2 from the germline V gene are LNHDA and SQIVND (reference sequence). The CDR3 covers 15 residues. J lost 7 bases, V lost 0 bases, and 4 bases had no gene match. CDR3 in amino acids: CASSIDISGRNEQFF. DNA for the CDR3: TGTGCCAGTAGTATAGATATTAGCGGGAGAAATGAGCAGTTCTTC.

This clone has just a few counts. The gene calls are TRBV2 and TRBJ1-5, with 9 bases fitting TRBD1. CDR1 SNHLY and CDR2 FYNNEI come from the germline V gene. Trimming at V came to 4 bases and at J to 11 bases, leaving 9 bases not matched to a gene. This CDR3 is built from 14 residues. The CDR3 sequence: CASSGQGVSEAQHF. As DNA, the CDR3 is TGTGCCAGCAGTGGACAGGGGGTGTCCGAGGCCCAGCATTTT.

In nucleotides, the CDR3 is TGTGCCAGCAGTCCCGACGCGGGAGACGGTCGGGACGAGCAGTTCTTC. This gives the protein CASSPDAGDGRDEQFF. V gene TRBV6-4 combines with J gene TRBJ2-1; 7 bases fit TRBD2. Trimming removed 5 bases from V and 10 bases from J; junction bases left unmatched: 17. The CDR3 contains 16 residues. Germline CDR1 reads MRHNA; CDR2 reads SNTAGT.

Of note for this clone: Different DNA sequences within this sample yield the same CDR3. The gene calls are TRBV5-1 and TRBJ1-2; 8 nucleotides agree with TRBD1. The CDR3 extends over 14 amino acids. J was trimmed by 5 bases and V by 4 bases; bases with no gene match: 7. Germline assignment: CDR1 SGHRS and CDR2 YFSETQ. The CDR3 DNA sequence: TGCGCCAGCAGCGGCGGACAGGGAAGATATGGCTACACCTTC. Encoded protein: CASSGGQGRYGYTF.

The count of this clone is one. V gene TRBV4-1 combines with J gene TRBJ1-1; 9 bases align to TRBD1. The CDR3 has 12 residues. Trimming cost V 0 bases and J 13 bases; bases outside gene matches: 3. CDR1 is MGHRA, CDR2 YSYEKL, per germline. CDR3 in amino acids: CASSQEGDRVFF. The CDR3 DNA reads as TGCGCCAGCAGCCAAGAGGGGGACAGGGTTTTCTTT.

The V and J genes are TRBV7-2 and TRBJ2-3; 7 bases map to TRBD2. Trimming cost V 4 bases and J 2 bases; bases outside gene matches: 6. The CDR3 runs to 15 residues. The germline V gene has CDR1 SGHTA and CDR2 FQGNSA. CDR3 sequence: CASSYKAGPTDTQYF. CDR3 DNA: TGTGCCAGCAGCTATAAAGCGGGACCCACAGATACGCAGTATTTT.

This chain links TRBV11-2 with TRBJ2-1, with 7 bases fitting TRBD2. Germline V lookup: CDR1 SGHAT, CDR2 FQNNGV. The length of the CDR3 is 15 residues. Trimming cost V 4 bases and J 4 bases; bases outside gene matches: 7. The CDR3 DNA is TGTGCCAGCAGCTCGCTAGCGGTTTTATACAATGAGCAGTTCTTC. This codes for CASSSLAVLYNEQFF.

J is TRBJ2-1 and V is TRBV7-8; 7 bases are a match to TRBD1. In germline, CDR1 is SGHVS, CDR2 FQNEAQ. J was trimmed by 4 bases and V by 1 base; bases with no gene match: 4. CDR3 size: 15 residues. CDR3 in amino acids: CASSLEGAKYNEQFF. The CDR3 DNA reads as TGTGCCAGCAGCTTAGAGGGGGCGAAGTACAATGAGCAGTTCTTC.

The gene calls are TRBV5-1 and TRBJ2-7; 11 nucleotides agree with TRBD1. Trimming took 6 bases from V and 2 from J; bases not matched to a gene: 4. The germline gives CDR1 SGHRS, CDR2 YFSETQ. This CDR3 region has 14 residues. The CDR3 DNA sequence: TGCGCCAGCACCACGGGACAGGGGGCCTACGAGCAGTACTTC. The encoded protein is CASTTGQGAYEQYF.

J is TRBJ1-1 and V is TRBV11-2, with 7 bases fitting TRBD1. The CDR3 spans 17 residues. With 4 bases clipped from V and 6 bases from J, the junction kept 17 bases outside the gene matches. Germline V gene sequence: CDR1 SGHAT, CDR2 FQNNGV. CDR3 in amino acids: CASSSPEKGAGFAEAFF. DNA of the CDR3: TGTGCCAGCAGCTCCCCTGAGAAGGGGGCTGGTTTCGCTGAAGCTTTCTTT.

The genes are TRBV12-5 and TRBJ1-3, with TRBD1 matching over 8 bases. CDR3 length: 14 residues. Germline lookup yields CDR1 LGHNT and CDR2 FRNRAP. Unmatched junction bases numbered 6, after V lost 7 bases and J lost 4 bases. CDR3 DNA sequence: TGTGCTAGTGTTCTGGACAGGGACGGAAACACCATATATTTT. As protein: CASVLDRDGNTIYF.

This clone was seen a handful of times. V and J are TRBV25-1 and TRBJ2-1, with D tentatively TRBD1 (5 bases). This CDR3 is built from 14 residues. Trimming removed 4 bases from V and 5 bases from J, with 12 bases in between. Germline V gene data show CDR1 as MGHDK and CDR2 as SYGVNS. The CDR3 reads CASSVGAGDNEQFF. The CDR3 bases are TGTGCCAGCAGTGTTGGGGCAGGAGACAATGAGCAGTTCTTC.

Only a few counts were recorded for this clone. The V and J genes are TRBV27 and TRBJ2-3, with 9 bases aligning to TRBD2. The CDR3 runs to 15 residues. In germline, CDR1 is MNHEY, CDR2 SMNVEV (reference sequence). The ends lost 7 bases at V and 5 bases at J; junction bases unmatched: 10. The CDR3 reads CASTPRELAGDTQYF. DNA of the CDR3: TGTGCCAGCACCCCCAGGGAACTAGCGGGAGATACGCAGTATTTT.

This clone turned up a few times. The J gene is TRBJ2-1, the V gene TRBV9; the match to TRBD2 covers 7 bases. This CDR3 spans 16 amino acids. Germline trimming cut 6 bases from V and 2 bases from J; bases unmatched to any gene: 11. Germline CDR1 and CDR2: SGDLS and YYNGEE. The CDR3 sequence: CASTDSRGEAYNEQFF. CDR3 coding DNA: TGTGCCAGCACCGACTCACGGGGGGAAGCCTACAATGAGCAGTTCTTC.

The CDR3 sequence: CASSPGQANTEAFF. The CDR3, as DNA: TGTGCCAGCAGCCCAGGACAGGCGAACACTGAAGCTTTCTTT. V is TRBV7-6 and J is TRBJ1-1, with TRBD1 identical over 7 bases. CDR1 SGHVS and CDR2 FNYEAQ come from the germline V gene. J was trimmed by 1 base and V by 5 bases; bases with no gene match: 4. The CDR3 consists of 14 residues.

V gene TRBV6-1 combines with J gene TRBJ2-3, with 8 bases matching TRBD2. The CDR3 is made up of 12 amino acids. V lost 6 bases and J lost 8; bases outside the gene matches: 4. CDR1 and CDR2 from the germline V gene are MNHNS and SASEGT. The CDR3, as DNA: TGTGCCAGCAGCCAAGCGGGGGCTACGCAGTATTTT. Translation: CASSQAGATQYF.

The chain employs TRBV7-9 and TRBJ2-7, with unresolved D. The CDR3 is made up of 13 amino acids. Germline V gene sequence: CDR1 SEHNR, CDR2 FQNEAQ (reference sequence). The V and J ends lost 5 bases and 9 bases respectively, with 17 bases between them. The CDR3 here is CASSPRRPGGQYF. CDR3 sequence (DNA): TGTGCCAGCAGCCCCCGACGACCCGGCGGGCAGTACTTC.